This T cell receptor beta chain derives from a study of T-cell reconstitution after alpha-beta-depleted transplantation in children. Unique molecular identifiers were incorporated when the TCRbeta library was constructed. TCRdb analysed the PCR reads with MiXCR anew, one entry per CDR3 protein. The sample holds some 390,000 distinct CDR3 sequences, around 21% seen once. The CDR3 has 16 amino acids. V lost 4 bases to trimming and J lost 6 bases; unmatched junction nucleotides: 6. The germline V gene has CDR1 SGDLS and CDR2 YYNGEE. This specimen was PBMCs from the stem cell graft donor, taken from the stem cell graft. This clonotype was sampled from a human donor who donated a stem cell graft to a child with acute myeloid leukemia. V is TRBV9 and J is TRBJ2-2; 13 bases are a match to TRBD2. CDR3 DNA: TGTGCCAGCAGCCCCCGGACTAGCGGGAGTTCCGGGGAGCTGTTTTTT. Translation: CASSPRTSGSSGELFF.